Included here is one T cell receptor (beta chain) sequence, with context. Its cognate antigen is unknown. The data were taken from a study of monozygotic twins with inflammatory bowel disease. Overall study findings and caveats: For IBD, no single strong associated signal or clonotype was supported. Patient-specific immunosuppressive treatments may have made repertoires more variable. Telling different T cell subtypes apart from each other was not possible.

Germline CDR1 reads DFQATT; CDR2 reads SNEGSKA (reference sequence). The CDR3 covers 12 residues. Researchers used template switching to add UMIs featuring a 6-nucleotide sample barcode. After re-calling the 5' RACE reads, TCRdb lists one entry per CDR3 protein, DNA absent. The ten most abundant clones cover around 2% of a sample with 300,000 to 350,000 distinct CDR3 sequences. Material for sequencing was blood. This receptor was taken from a human donor with ulcerative colitis or Crohn's disease, or a healthy co-twin of an affected twin (not recorded which). The chain links TRBV20-1 to TRBJ1-2. The CDR3 protein is CSARDYDYGYTF.